This T cell receptor (beta chain) was identified in a study of blood T cell repertoires in COVID-19 (dated by TCRdb to 2020 to 2021). About the full investigation: Collaborator samples came from the United States, Italy and Spain and covered acute and convalescent phases of COVID-19. The material from the prospective study consisted of cDNA or gDNA derived from T cells, B-cell-depleted T cells, or PBMCs. The dataset comprised deeply sampled blood TCRbeta repertoires from subjects exposed to, actively infected with, or recovered from COVID-19. A freely available public database, intended as a resource for researchers studying the immune response to SARS-CoV-2, is where the repertoires were released. Samples were obtained from the ongoing ImmuneRACE study (first 160 participants) and from 1,254 subjects provided by 6 global collaborators. The sample metadata nearly always contained a de-identified subject ID, COVID-19 status, age in years and sex. Where HLA class I and class II types were available, the types were taken from metadata supplied by the sample provider, not from assay-based typing.

Results the study describes overall, beyond this receptor: The quantity of clinical and demographic metadata differed by source and by participant and was supplied without curation.

TCRbeta CDR3 regions were amplified from genomic DNA by means of the immunoSEQ Assay, a bias-controlled multiplex PCR. On the authors' methods: The number of nucleated cells in each sample was estimated from the amplification of reference gene primers within the assay. Sequence reads were collapsed and filtered to measure the absolute abundance of every unique TCRbeta CDR3 rearrangement. Productive Simpson clonality was computed per sample as the square root of Simpson's diversity index over productive rearrangements. TCRdb provides this immuneACCESS table in a form limited to in-frame rearrangements. Some clones are lacking; in checked studies, under half of them reflect an unresolved V gene, and why the rest are absent is not known. That table supplies the V and J calls and clone size; D and trimming were determined from the DNA. The table for this sample lists some 290,000 clones; around 87% of them were counted only once. The biggest ten clones account for 3.6% of the sample.

For this clone: No cognate antigen has been identified for it. No base quality information exists; no much larger clone differs at one position.

From cysteine to phenylalanine, the CDR3 is 15 amino acids long. CDR3 DNA is the only sequence kept; it has 45 bases, read in frame from the first base. Sequences SGHNT (CDR1) and YENEEA (CDR2) are obtained from the germline V gene. After removal of 6 bases from V and 6 bases from J, the junction retains 8 bases not matched to a gene. Whole blood was collected in K2EDTA tubes by collaborating institutions according to the institutions' own protocols. Collaborator samples were shipped for TCRbeta analysis as frozen whole blood, isolated PBMCs, or DNA extracted from either sample type. The sequenced sample consisted of peripheral blood. Rearrangement joined TRBV11-3 to TRBJ2-2; 9 central bases correspond to TRBD2. The source of this sequence is a man aged 18 to 30 with active or convalescent COVID-19. Here the CDR3 is given as CASRPLAGGSGELFF. Here is the DNA: TGTGCCAGCAGGCCCCTGGCGGGAGGGTCCGGGGAGCTGTTTTTT.